The 10 T cell receptor beta chains below all came from one sample that was sequenced in a study of neurological immune-mediated disorders. TCRdb redid the calling of the 5' RACE reads with MiXCR, one entry per CDR3 protein. The top ten hold approximately 30% of the sample, which has over 25,000 distinct CDR3 sequences, roughly 25% seen once. Material: CD4+ T cells from blood. The receptors shown here come from a man between 45 and 60 years old with HTLV-1-associated myelopathy (HAM/TSP).

Ten or more counts support this clonotype. The rearrangement joins TRBV18 to TRBJ1-1; D remains ambiguous. This CDR3 comprises 16 residues. V shed 2 bases and J shed 0 bases, with 13 bases lying between them. Germline-derived CDR1 and CDR2 are KGHSH and LQKENI. DNA for the CDR3: TGTGCCAGCTCACCATTTGGGAAAGGCATGAACACTGAAGCTTTCTTT. Protein: CASSPFGKGMNTEAFF.

This clonotype appeared many times. The V call is TRBV12-3 or TRBV12-4, the J call TRBJ1-1, with D unresolved. The V gene lost 10 bases and the J gene lost 5 bases, with 17 bases spanning the gap. CDR3 length: 13 residues. As DNA, the CDR3 is TGTGCCACCCAGATAAGGAGGGAAACTGAAGCTTTCTTT. Amino acids: CATQIRRETEAFF.

This clonotype was recorded at least ten times. The rearrangement joins TRBV5-1 to TRBJ1-3; D is unclear. This CDR3 has 13 residues. With 0 bases removed from V and 2 bases from J, the gap between germline ends came to 3 bases. CDR1 is SGHRS, CDR2 YFSETQ, per germline. The chain's CDR3 is CASSLEAGNTIYF. The DNA for the CDR3 is TGCGCCAGCAGCTTGGAGGCTGGAAACACCATATATTTT.

Only a few counts were recorded for this clonotype. The chain employs TRBV12-3 or TRBV12-4 and TRBJ1-2, with D perhaps matching TRBD1 (5 bases). This CDR3 contains 14 residues. V was clipped by 7 bases and J by 5 bases, with 17 bases between them. CDR3 sequence (DNA): TGTGCCAGCACCCGAAGGGGCCTGGTATATGGCTACACCTTC. It encodes CASTRRGLVYGYTF.

This clonotype was recorded many times. This chain uses TRBV20-1 with TRBJ2-3; no clear D. Germline V lookup: CDR1 DFQATT, CDR2 SNEGSKA (reference sequence). CDR3 length: 13 residues. Trimming shortened V by 1 base and J by 1 base, and 6 bases separated the two germline ends. CDR3 loop: CSARGVGTDTQYF. The CDR3, as DNA: TGCAGTGCTAGAGGTGTCGGCACAGATACGCAGTATTTT.

This clonotype was seen repeatedly, ten times or more. The chain is built from TRBV5-6 and TRBJ2-7; D remains ambiguous. CDR1 is SGHDT, CDR2 YYEEEE, per germline. Trimming pared 3 bases from V and 7 bases from J, leaving 14 bases between. The CDR3 runs to 13 residues. The CDR3 DNA is TGTGCCAGCAGCTCGACCTTGGGTCTAGAGCAGTACTTC. It is translated as CASSSTLGLEQYF.

The rearrangement uses TRBV5-1 and TRBJ2-7; TRBD2 matches 8 bases. Germline CDR1 reads SGHRS; CDR2 reads YFSETQ. The CDR3 spans 13 residues. J gave up 7 bases and V 3 bases, and 6 bases lay outside the gene matches. CDR3 bases: TGCGCCAGCAGCTCTCCTATAGCGGGAGAGCAGTACTTC. Protein: CASSSPIAGEQYF. The whole variable domain, remainder taken from reference TRBV5-1 and TRBJ2-7, is KAGVTQTPRYLIKTRGQQVTLSCSPISGHRSVSWYQQTPGQGLQFLFEYFSETQRNKGNFPGRFSGRQFSNSRSEMNVSTLELGDSALYLCASSSPIAGEQYFGPGTRLTVT.

This clonotype was counted many times. This rearrangement joins TRBV9 to TRBJ2-1; D is possibly TRBD1 (6 bases). This CDR3 is built from 15 residues. V was cut by 3 bases and J by 4 bases, with 14 bases left in between. In germline, CDR1 is SGDLS, CDR2 YYNGEE. Written as DNA, the CDR3 is TGTGCCAGCAGCGGCGGGCAGGGGCGGTACAATGAGCAGTTCTTC. This sequence encodes CASSGGQGRYNEQFF. Full variable domain (remainder filled in from reference TRBV9 and TRBJ2-1): DSGVTQTPKHLITATGQRVTLRCSPRSGDLSVYWYQQSLDQGLQFLIQYYNGEERAKGNILERFSAQQFPDLHSELNLSSLELGDSALYFCASSGGQGRYNEQFFGPGTRLTVL.

This clonotype was recorded at least ten times. The chain uses TRBV3-1 and TRBJ1-6; D is unclear. CDR3 length: 14 amino acids. CDR1 LGHDT and CDR2 YNNKEL come from the germline V gene (reference sequence). The ends were cut back, 4 bases at V and 5 bases at J, with 9 bases in the middle. In DNA form, the CDR3 reads TGTGCCAGCAGCCCCGGGCAGAATAATTCACCCCTCCACTTT. Its protein is CASSPGQNNSPLHF.

This clonotype was counted a few times. This chain joins TRBV5-4 and TRBJ2-4; D is uncertain. V was cut by 2 bases and J by 2 bases, with 14 bases left in between. The CDR3 totals 16 residues. Germline V CDR1 and CDR2: SGHNT, YYREEE (reference sequence). The CDR3 region is CASSFEGSGTKNIQYF. The DNA of the CDR3 is TGTGCCAGCAGCTTCGAAGGAAGTGGGACCAAAAACATTCAGTACTTC.